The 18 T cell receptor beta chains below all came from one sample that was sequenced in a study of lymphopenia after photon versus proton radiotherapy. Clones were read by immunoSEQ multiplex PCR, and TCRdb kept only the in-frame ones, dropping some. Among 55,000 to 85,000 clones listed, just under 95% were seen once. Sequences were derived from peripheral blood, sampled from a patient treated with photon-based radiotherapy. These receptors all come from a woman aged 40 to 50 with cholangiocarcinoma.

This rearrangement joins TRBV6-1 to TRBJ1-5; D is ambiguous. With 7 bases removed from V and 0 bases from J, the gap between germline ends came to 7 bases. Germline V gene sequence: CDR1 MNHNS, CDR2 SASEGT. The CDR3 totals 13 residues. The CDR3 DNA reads TGTGCCAGCAATGAGTTTAGCAATCAGCCCCAGCATTTT. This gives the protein CASNEFSNQPQHF.

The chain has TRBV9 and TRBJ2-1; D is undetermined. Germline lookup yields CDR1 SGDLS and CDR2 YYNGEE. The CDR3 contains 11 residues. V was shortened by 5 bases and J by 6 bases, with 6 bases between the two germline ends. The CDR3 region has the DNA TGTGCCAGCAGTCGTAGCAATGAGCAGTTCTTC. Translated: CASSRSNEQFF.

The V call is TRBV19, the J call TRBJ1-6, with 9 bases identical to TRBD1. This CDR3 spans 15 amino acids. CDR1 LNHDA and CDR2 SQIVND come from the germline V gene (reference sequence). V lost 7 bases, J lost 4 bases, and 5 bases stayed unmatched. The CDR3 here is CASKTGGLYNSPLHF. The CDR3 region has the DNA TGTGCCAGTAAAACAGGGGGCTTATATAATTCACCCCTCCACTTT. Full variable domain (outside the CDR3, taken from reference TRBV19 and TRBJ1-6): DGGITQSPKYLFRKEGQNVTLSCEQNLNHDAMYWYRQDPGQGLRLIYYSQIVNDFQKGDIAEGYSVSREKKESFPLTVTSAQKNPTAFYLCASKTGGLYNSPLHFGNGTRLTVT.

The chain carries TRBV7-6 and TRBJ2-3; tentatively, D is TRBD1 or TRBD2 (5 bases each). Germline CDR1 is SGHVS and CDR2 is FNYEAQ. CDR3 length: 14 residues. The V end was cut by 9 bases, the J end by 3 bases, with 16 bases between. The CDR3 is CASFGGVRTDTQYF. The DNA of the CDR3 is TGTGCCAGTTTTGGGGGTGTGCGTACAGATACGCAGTATTTT.

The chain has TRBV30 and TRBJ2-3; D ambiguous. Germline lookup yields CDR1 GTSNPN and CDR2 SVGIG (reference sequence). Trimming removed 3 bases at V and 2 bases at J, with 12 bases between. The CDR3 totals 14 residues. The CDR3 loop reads CAWSLGLFTDTQYF. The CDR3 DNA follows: TGTGCCTGGAGCCTGGGGTTATTCACAGATACGCAGTATTTT.

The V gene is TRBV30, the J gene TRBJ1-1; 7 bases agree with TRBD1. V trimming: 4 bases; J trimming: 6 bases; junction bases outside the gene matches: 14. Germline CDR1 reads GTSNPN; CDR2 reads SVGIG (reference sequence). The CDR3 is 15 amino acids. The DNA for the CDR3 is TGTGCCTGGACCATAGGGGGCAGGGGAGGATCTGAAGCTTTCTTT. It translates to CAWTIGGRGGSEAFF.

The CDR3 DNA reads as TGTGCCAGTAGTATTCTAGCGGGGGTAGAGACCCAGTACTTC. It yields the protein CASSILAGVETQYF. The genes are TRBV19 and TRBJ2-5; 10 positions match TRBD2. The CDR3 has 14 residues. CDR1 and CDR2 (germline): LNHDA, SQIVND (reference sequence). Trimming took 3 bases from V and 4 from J; bases not matched to a gene: 2.

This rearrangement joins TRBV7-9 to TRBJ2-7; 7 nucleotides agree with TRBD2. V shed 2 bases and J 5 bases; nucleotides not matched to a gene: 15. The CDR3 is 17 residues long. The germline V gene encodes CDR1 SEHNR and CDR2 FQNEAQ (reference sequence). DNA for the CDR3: TGTGCCAGCAGCTTAAGGGCGGGAGAATTCGGGGCTAACGAGCAGTACTTC. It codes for CASSLRAGEFGANEQYF.

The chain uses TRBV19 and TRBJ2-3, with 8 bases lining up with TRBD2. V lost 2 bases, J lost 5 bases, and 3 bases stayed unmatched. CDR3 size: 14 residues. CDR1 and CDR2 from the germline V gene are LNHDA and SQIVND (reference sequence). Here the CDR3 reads CASSISGRKDTQYF. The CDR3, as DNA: TGTGCCAGTAGTATAAGCGGGAGAAAAGATACGCAGTATTTT.

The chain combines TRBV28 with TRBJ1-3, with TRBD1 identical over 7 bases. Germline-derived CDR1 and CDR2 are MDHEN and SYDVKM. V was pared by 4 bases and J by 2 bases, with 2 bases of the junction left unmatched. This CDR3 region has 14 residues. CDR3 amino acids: CASSSTGPGNTIYF. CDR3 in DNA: TGTGCCAGCAGTTCGACAGGGCCTGGAAACACCATATATTTT.

The CDR3 region has the DNA TGTGCCAGTAGTAGATGGGGGGATAATGAAAAACTGTTTTTT. Protein product: CASSRWGDNEKLFF. V usage is TRBV19 and J usage is TRBJ1-4; TRBD1 is a possible D gene (5 bases). Germline CDR1 and CDR2: LNHDA and SQIVND (reference sequence). Trimming pared 4 bases from V and 4 bases from J, leaving 10 bases between. This CDR3 has 14 amino acids. The whole variable domain, remainder taken from reference TRBV19 and TRBJ1-4, is DGGITQSPKYLFRKEGQNVTLSCEQNLNHDAMYWYRQDPGQGLRLIYYSQIVNDFQKGDIAEGYSVSREKKESFPLTVTSAQKNPTAFYLCASSRWGDNEKLFFGSGTQLSVL.

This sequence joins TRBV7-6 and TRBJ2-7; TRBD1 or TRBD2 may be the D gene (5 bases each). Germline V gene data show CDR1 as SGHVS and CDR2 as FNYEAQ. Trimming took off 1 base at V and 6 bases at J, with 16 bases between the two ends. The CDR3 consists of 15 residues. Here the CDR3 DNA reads TGTGCCAGCAGCTTAGAGGTGGGACCTCGGGGCGAGCAGTACTTC. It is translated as CASSLEVGPRGEQYF.

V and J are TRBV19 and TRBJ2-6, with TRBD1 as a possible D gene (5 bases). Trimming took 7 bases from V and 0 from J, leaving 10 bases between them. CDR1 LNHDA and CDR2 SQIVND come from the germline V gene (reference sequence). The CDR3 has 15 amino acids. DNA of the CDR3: TGTGCCAGTACTAACAGGCGCTCTGGGGCCAACGTCCTGACTTTC. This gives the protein CASTNRRSGANVLTF.

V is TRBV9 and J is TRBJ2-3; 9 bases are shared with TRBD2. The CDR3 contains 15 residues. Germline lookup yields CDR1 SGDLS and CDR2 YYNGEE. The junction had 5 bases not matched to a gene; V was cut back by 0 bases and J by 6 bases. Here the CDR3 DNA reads TGTGCCAGCAGCGTAGTCGCGGGAGGGCCGGATACGCAGTATTTT. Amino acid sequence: CASSVVAGGPDTQYF.

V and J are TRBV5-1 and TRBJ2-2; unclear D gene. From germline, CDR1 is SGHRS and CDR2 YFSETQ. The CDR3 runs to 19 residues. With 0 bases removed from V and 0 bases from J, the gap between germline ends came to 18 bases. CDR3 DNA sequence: TGCGCCAGCAGCTTGGCGGGCGAGCCCCCTCTCGCGAACACCGGGGAGCTGTTTTTT. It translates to CASSLAGEPPLANTGELFF.

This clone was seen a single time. CDR3 amino acids: CATSGQGPGNEKLFF. For the CDR3, the DNA is TGTGCCACCAGCGGACAGGGTCCAGGGAATGAAAAACTGTTTTTT. The chain employs TRBV15 and TRBJ1-4; 8 bases align to TRBD1. Germline CDR1 and CDR2: LNHNV and YYDKDF (reference sequence). The CDR3 runs to 15 residues. The V and J ends lost 5 bases and 5 bases, in that order; junction bases with no gene match: 7.

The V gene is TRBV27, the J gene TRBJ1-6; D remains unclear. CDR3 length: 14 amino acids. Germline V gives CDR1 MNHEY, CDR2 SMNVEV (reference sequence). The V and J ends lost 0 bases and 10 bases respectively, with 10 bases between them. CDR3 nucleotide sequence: TGTGCCAGCAGTTTATCGGAGGGTCTGTCACCCCTCCACTTT. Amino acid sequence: CASSLSEGLSPLHF.

Here the CDR3 DNA reads TGTGCCAGCAGTTTGGGTCAGATAAATTATGGCTACACCTTC. This translates into CASSLGQINYGYTF. The rearrangement joins TRBV28 to TRBJ1-2; D unclear. The CDR3 has 14 residues. Germline lookup yields CDR1 MDHEN and CDR2 SYDVKM. Trimming took off 3 bases at V and 5 bases at J, with 13 bases between the two ends.